This T cell receptor beta chain comes out of a study of shared clonotypes between healthy human individuals. Study-wide context: Researchers assigned three CD4 naive, three CD4 memory, two CD8 naive and one CD8 memory plate to each donor.

Study-wide points: Inspection by rarefaction showed sorted-subset sequencing to be incomplete despite large depth. Shared clonotypes across all four donors exceeded non-shared ones in generation probability.

The CDR3 is 12 residues long. V lost 1 base and J 3 bases, leaving 2 bases between the germline ends. Germline CDR1 is SGHNT and CDR2 is YENEEA. This clone was found once. The antigen remains unidentified. Some clones are missing from TCRdb's copy, which holds only in-frame ones; the method was immunoSEQ multiplex PCR. The sample records about 2 million clones, roughly 95% being singletons. The donors, healthy adults who were HIV-negative, had experienced no recent acute infections or vaccinations. The source material was naive CD4+ T cells sorted from blood. Subset of the sample: CD45RA+ positively selected. V is TRBV11-3 and J is TRBJ2-3; D remains unclear. This TCR was recovered from a young man in good health. DNA of the CDR3: TGTGCCAGCAGCTTAGCGACAGATACGCAGTATTTT. It yields the protein CASSLATDTQYF.